Below are 22 T cell receptor beta chains sequenced from a single sample in a study of blood T cell repertoires in COVID-19. Using immunoSEQ multiplex PCR, the repertoire was profiled, and TCRdb retains in-frame clones only, with some absent. This sample has about 300,000 clones, with about nine tenths found just once. The material sequenced was peripheral blood. These receptors originate from a woman in her 30s with COVID-19, enrolled during active disease.

CDR3 region: CASSTDRVELFF. In DNA, the CDR3 is TGTGCCAGCTCCACGGACAGGGTTGAACTGTTTTTT. V usage is TRBV18 and J usage is TRBJ1-4; 8 bases fit TRBD1. This CDR3 has 12 residues. The germline gives CDR1 KGHSH, CDR2 LQKENI. The ends lost 6 bases at V and 12 bases at J; junction bases unmatched: 6.

This clone was counted a single time. The CDR3 here is CASSSPPERGPSGANVLTF. The CDR3 DNA reads TGTGCCAGCAGTTCCCCCCCTGAGCGGGGGCCCTCTGGGGCCAACGTCCTGACTTTC. The chain is built from TRBV9 and TRBJ2-6, with TRBD2 identical over 8 bases. Germline V gives CDR1 SGDLS, CDR2 YYNGEE. CDR3 length: 19 amino acids. With V trimmed by 5 bases and J by 0 bases, 13 bases remained unmatched.

The chain recombines TRBV5-1 with TRBJ1-1; TRBD1 might be the D (6 bases). With 2 bases removed from V and 5 bases from J, the gap between germline ends came to 10 bases. The CDR3 sequence is 13 residues long. CDR1 and CDR2 (germline): SGHRS, YFSETQ. The CDR3 DNA is TGCGCCAGCAGCTTTCGTCAGGGGACTGAAGCTTTCTTT. The encoded protein is CASSFRQGTEAFF.

The rearrangement uses TRBV18 and TRBJ2-7; D gene ambiguous. Per the germline V gene, CDR1 is KGHSH and CDR2 is LQKENI. V lost 5 bases and J 2 bases, leaving 10 bases between the germline ends. This CDR3 has 13 amino acids. The DNA for the CDR3 is TGTGCCAGCTCAGAGAAGCCTCCCTACGAGCAGTACTTC. Protein: CASSEKPPYEQYF.

V usage is TRBV29-1 and J usage is TRBJ2-3; 10 nucleotides align to TRBD1. V gave up 8 bases and J gave up 4 bases; unmatched junction bases: 6. The length of the CDR3 is 13 residues. Looked up from germline, CDR1 is SQVTM and CDR2 is ANQGSEA. As DNA, the CDR3 is TGCAGCATGGGGACAGGGGTAGCAGATACGCAGTATTTT. The encoded protein is CSMGTGVADTQYF.

The rearrangement joins TRBV4-3 to TRBJ2-5, with 9 positions matching TRBD2. Losses at the gene ends were 3 bases for V and 5 bases for J; bases not matched to a gene: 4. CDR1 and CDR2 from the germline V gene are LGHNA and YSLEER. There are 14 residues in the CDR3. The CDR3, as DNA: TGCGCCAGCAGCCATAGCGGGAGCAGGGAGACCCAGTACTTC. Amino acid sequence: CASSHSGSRETQYF.

Only one count was recorded for this clone. The chain couples TRBV28 to TRBJ1-4, with 8 bases fitting TRBD1. Germline CDR1 MDHEN, CDR2 SYDVKM. J gave up 5 bases and V 4 bases, and 6 bases lay outside the gene matches. The CDR3 has 15 amino acids. The CDR3 here is CASSSTGTGNEKLFF. CDR3 coding DNA: TGTGCCAGCAGTTCAACCGGGACAGGCAATGAAAAACTGTTTTTT.

J is TRBJ2-3 and V is TRBV4-2; 15 bases line up with TRBD2. Germline CDR1 LGHNA, CDR2 YNFKEQ. V shed 1 base, J shed 5 bases, and the junction held 1 base outside the gene matches. The CDR3 runs to 16 residues. The CDR3, as DNA: TGTGCCAGCAGCCAAGGGACTAGCGGGAGGGGAGATACGCAGTATTTT. It translates to CASSQGTSGRGDTQYF.

The V gene is TRBV29-1, the J gene TRBJ2-1, with D possibly TRBD1 on 6 matching bases. Trimming removed 3 bases from V and 1 base from J, with 10 bases in between. Germline V gene lookup returns CDR1 SQVTM and CDR2 ANQGSEA. The CDR3 spans 14 residues. The CDR3 loop reads CSVEVQGSYNEQFF. The CDR3 nucleotides are TGCAGCGTTGAGGTACAGGGTTCCTACAATGAGCAGTTCTTC.

The CDR3 nucleotides are TGCGCCAGCAGCCCTTCAGGGGATTACGCTGAAGCTTTCTTT. Encoded protein: CASSPSGDYAEAFF. This chain links TRBV5-1 with TRBJ1-1; D possibly corresponds to TRBD1 (6 bases). The germline gives CDR1 SGHRS, CDR2 YFSETQ. There are 14 residues in the CDR3. The V and J ends lost 4 bases and 6 bases respectively, with 16 bases between them.

V gene TRBV6-2 or TRBV6-3 combines with J gene TRBJ1-2; D is possibly TRBD1 (5 bases). V lost 2 bases to trimming and J lost 4 bases, with 17 bases between them. Germline CDR1 reads MNHEY; CDR2 reads SVGEGT. The CDR3 spans 16 residues. CDR3 sequence: CASSYTRLGAIYGYTF. DNA for the CDR3: TGTGCCAGCAGTTACACCCGACTTGGGGCGATCTATGGCTACACCTTC.

The rearrangement uses TRBV10-1 and TRBJ2-1; D might be TRBD1 (6 bases). The V end was cut by 6 bases, the J end by 5 bases, with 11 bases between. Looked up from germline, CDR1 is WNHNN and CDR2 is SYGVQD (reference sequence). This CDR3 has 13 amino acids. CDR3: CASSTGTNNEQFF. DNA for the CDR3: TGCGCCAGCAGCACCGGGACAAACAATGAGCAGTTCTTC.

The chain joins TRBV5-6 to TRBJ2-3; 7 nucleotides line up with TRBD1. V lost 0 bases, J lost 7 bases, and 2 bases stayed unmatched. Germline lookup yields CDR1 SGHDT and CDR2 YYEEEE. The CDR3 has 13 residues. CDR3: CASSLATGNTQYF. DNA of the CDR3: TGTGCCAGCAGCTTGGCGACAGGGAATACGCAGTATTTT.

The genes are TRBV6-6 and TRBJ1-2; 7 bases map to TRBD1. There are 15 residues in the CDR3. V shed 5 bases and J 2 bases; nucleotides not matched to a gene: 8. Germline V gene data show CDR1 as MNHNY and CDR2 as SVGAGI (reference sequence). Here the CDR3 DNA reads TGTGCCAGCAGTGCCCCGGGACAGACCAACTATGGCTACACCTTC. It yields the protein CASSAPGQTNYGYTF.

The rearrangement uses TRBV27 and TRBJ2-5; tentative D call: TRBD1 (6 bases). Germline V gene lookup returns CDR1 MNHEY and CDR2 SMNVEV (reference sequence). CDR3 size: 15 residues. V lost 5 bases and J 1 base, leaving 14 bases between the germline ends. The CDR3 reads CASSASQGSQETQYF. The CDR3 coding sequence is TGTGCCAGCAGTGCCTCACAGGGTTCCCAAGAGACCCAGTACTTC.

The chain is built from TRBV7-3 and TRBJ2-3; 8 nucleotides line up with TRBD2. CDR1 is SGHTA, CDR2 FQGTGA, per germline. V dropped 5 bases and J dropped 4; count of bases not matched to a gene: 14. This CDR3 comprises 17 residues. The CDR3 sequence is CASSPSVGSGTPDTQYF. CDR3 DNA sequence: TGTGCCAGCAGCCCCTCGGTGGGTAGCGGGACCCCAGATACGCAGTATTTT.

The chain has TRBV29-1 and TRBJ1-5; 7 bases agree with TRBD1. Trimming cost V 4 bases and J 6 bases; bases outside gene matches: 6. Germline V gene sequence: CDR1 SQVTM, CDR2 ANQGSEA. This CDR3 has 13 residues. CDR3 region: CSVGQGRTQPQHF. In nucleotides, the CDR3 is TGCAGCGTTGGACAGGGACGCACTCAGCCCCAGCATTTT. The complete variable domain, with remaining parts taken from reference TRBV29-1 and TRBJ1-5, reads SAVISQKPSRDICQRGTSLTIQCQVDSQVTMMFWYRQQPGQSLTLIATANQGSEATYESGFVIDKFPISRPNLTFSTLTVSNMSPEDSSIYLCSVGQGRTQPQHFGDGTRLSIL.

The chain recombines TRBV6-2 or TRBV6-3 with TRBJ2-6; D ambiguous. V gave up 6 bases and J gave up 1 base, with 10 bases separating them. CDR3 size: 15 residues. Per the germline V gene, CDR1 is MNHEY and CDR2 is SVGEGT. Written as DNA, the CDR3 is TGTGCCAGCAGCCAACAAAGATCTGGGGCCAACGTCCTGACTTTC. Translating gives CASSQQRSGANVLTF.

The gene calls are TRBV7-2 and TRBJ2-4, with D tentatively TRBD2 (6 bases). The V end lost 9 bases, the J end lost 1 base, and 22 bases lay between the germline ends. This CDR3 has 17 residues. The germline CDR1 and CDR2 sequences are SGHTA and FQGNSA. In DNA, the CDR3 is TGTGCCAGTACGGGACTCGACGTCGTCGGTGCCAAAAACATTCAGTACTTC. Protein product: CASTGLDVVGAKNIQYF.

V gene TRBV4-2 combines with J gene TRBJ2-5; D is unresolved. The V gene's germline CDR1 is LGHNA and CDR2 YNFKEQ. The CDR3 is 14 amino acids. The germline V and J ends were trimmed by 4 bases and 1 base, with 10 bases remaining between them. The CDR3 DNA is TGTGCCAGCAGCCCCTTAGCATCCCAAGAGACCCAGTACTTC. Its protein product is CASSPLASQETQYF.

The chain employs TRBV11-3 and TRBJ2-5, with unresolved D. This CDR3 has 13 amino acids. Trimming cost V 2 bases and J 4 bases, with 8 bases left between them. Germline V CDR1 and CDR2: SGHNT, YENEEA. Written as DNA, the CDR3 is TGTGCCAGCAGCTTAACTCCCTCAGAGACCCAGTACTTC. This translates into CASSLTPSETQYF.

The chain carries TRBV30 and TRBJ2-1; 9 bases fit TRBD2. This CDR3 contains 15 residues. The junction had 11 bases not matched to a gene; V was cut back by 5 bases and J by 6 bases. Looked up from germline, CDR1 is GTSNPN and CDR2 is SVGIG (reference sequence). The chain's CDR3 is CAWEEAGGHPNEQFF. The CDR3, as DNA: TGTGCCTGGGAGGAAGCGGGAGGACACCCCAATGAGCAGTTCTTC. The variable domain in full, with the rest retrieved from reference TRBV30 and TRBJ2-1, is SQTIHQWPATLVQPVGSPLSLECTVEGTSNPNLYWYRQAAGRGLQLLFYSVGIGQISSEVPQNLSASRPQDRQFILSSKKLLLSDSGFYLCAWEEAGGHPNEQFFGPGTRLTVL.